This TCR beta chain comes out of a study of T-cell memory formation after mild COVID-19. Overall study results and limits: A balance of CD4 and CD8 characterized clones contracting day 15 to 85, whereas later expanders leaned CD4+.

TCRdb passed the 5' RACE reads through MiXCR, listing each CDR3 protein once. Of about 190,000 distinct CDR3 sequences listed, around 26% are singletons. This clonotype was counted only a few times. Antigen unknown. Sequencing was done on a sample of PBMCs or a T cell subset sorted from them (not recorded which). This receptor was taken from an adult woman who had mild COVID-19 (a few samples of this study predate the infection). Cell type and time point are not known.

In DNA, the CDR3 is TGTGCCAGCAGCCCCAAGGACAGGGGGCTAGATGAGCAGTTCTTC. It encodes CASSPKDRGLDEQFF. This sequence joins TRBV3-1 and TRBJ2-1, with TRBD1 matching 11 bases. This CDR3 has 15 amino acids. With 4 bases clipped from V and 8 bases from J, the junction kept 7 bases outside the gene matches. The V gene's germline CDR1 is LGHDT and CDR2 YNNKEL (reference sequence).